This T cell receptor (beta chain) was profiled in a study of cytomegalovirus exposure and HLA in healthy donors. Study-wide findings and caveats: For cytomegalovirus status, the classifier reportedly gave diagnoses with high specificity and sensitivity. Whilst most TCR sequences proved rare, a subset of public TCRs occurred across many donors.

Clones were read by immunoSEQ multiplex PCR, and TCRdb kept only the in-frame ones, dropping some. Counted here are under 200,000 clones, around nine tenths occurring once; the ten biggest clones make up 9% to 12%. About this clone itself: Its antigen is currently unknown.

This CDR3 comprises 14 residues. Germline assignment: CDR1 SGHTA and CDR2 FQGNSA. The V gene lost 1 base and the J gene lost 5 bases, with 12 bases spanning the gap. J is TRBJ2-7 and V is TRBV7-2; D gene uncertain. The receptor comes from a woman between 18 and 30 years old in good health and CMV-seropositive. Sequenced sample: PBMCs. Written as DNA, the CDR3 is TGTGCCAGCAGCTTAGAACACGGTCGGGACGAGCAGTACTTC. It specifies CASSLEHGRDEQYF.